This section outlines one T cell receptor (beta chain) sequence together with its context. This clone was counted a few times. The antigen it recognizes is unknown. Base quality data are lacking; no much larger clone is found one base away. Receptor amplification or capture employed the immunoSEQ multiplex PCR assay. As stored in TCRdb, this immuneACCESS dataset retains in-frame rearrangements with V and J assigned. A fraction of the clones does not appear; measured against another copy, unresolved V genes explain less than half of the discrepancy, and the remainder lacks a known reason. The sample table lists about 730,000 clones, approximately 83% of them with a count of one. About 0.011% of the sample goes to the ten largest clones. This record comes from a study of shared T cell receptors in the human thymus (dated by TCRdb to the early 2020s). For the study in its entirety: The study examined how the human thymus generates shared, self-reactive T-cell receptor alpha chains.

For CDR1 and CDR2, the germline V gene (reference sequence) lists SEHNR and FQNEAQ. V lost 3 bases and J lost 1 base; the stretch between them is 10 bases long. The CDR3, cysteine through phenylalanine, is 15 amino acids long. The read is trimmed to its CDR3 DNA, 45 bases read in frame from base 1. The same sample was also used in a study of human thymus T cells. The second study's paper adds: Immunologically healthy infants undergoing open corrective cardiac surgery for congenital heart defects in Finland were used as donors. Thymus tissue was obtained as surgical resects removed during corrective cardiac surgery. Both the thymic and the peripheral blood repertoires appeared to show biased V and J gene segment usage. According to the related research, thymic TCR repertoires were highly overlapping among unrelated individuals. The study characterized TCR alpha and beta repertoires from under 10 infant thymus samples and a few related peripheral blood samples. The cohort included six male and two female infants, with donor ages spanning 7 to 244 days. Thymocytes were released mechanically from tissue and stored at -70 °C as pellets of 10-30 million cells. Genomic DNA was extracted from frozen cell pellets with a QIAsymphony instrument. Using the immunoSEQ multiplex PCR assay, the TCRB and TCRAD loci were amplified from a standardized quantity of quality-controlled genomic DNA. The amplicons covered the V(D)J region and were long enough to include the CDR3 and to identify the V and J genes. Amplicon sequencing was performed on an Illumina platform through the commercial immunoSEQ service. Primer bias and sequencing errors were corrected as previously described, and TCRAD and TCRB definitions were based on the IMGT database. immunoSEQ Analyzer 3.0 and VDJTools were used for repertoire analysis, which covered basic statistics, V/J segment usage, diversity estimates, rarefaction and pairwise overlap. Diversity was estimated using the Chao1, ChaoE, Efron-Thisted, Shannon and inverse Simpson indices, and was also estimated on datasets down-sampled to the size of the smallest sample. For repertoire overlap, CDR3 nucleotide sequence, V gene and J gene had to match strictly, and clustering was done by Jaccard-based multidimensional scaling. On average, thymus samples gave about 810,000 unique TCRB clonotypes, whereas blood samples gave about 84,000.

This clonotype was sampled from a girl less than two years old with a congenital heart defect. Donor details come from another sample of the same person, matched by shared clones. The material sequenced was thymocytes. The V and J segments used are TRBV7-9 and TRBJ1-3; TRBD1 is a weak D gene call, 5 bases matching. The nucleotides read TGTGCCAGCAGCTTGCCAGGGCTATCTGGAAACACCATATATTTT. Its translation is CASSLPGLSGNTIYF. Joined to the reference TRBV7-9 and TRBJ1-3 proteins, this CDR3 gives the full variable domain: DTGVSQNPRHKITKRGQNVTFRCDPISEHNRLYWYRQTLGQGPEFLTYFQNEAQLEKSRLLSDRFSAERPKGSFSTLEIQRTEQGDSAMYLCASSLPGLSGNTIYFGEGSWLTVV.